This T cell receptor beta chain was obtained from a study of OX40 agonist ivuxolimab in advanced cancers. Study at large: The dose-escalation group included hepatocellular carcinoma, melanoma, renal cell carcinoma and head and neck cancer.

By sample fraction, this clone is medium-sized. The table came from immunoSEQ multiplex PCR; TCRdb's copy has only in-frame clones and leaves some out. The data contain approximately 59,000 clones, 75% to 90% of them singletons. The CDR3 totals 12 residues. Trimming stripped 0 bases from V and 7 bases from J, with 9 bases between. CDR1 is GTSNPN and CDR2 is SVGIG in the germline V gene (reference sequence). The source was CD4+ or CD8+ T cells sorted from blood, collected in a trial of the OX40 agonist ivuxolimab. The origin of this receptor is an adult with an advanced solid tumor such as melanoma, head and neck, liver or kidney cancer. The chain uses TRBV30 and TRBJ1-1; D is possibly TRBD1 (6 bases). The chain's CDR3 is CAWSVSRGEAFF. DNA of the CDR3: TGTGCCTGGAGTGTAAGCAGGGGTGAAGCTTTCTTT.